The source of this TCR beta chain is a study of shared clonotypes between healthy human individuals. Study conclusions and caveats: The naive CD4 repertoires of a few donors were compared, and approximately 5.3% of clonotypes were shared.

Positively selected for CCR7, the CD45RO-negative cells used as naive CD8 cells excluded terminally differentiated effector memory CD45RA+ cells. Assay runs were performed at deep level. Per the study methods: ImmunoSEQ junction-only sequences lacked quality scores, so their filtering differed. The method was immunoSEQ multiplex PCR; TCRdb's version includes in-frame clones alone and lacks a portion of them. D and trimming were read from the DNA, whereas the V and J calls and clone size are those reported in that table. The sample has about 2 million clones; 85% to 95% are singletons. The CDR3 is 12 residues long. Germline assignment: CDR1 MNHNS and CDR2 SASEGT. The V gene end was trimmed by 6 bases and the J gene end by 10 bases; junction bases not matched to a gene: 5. About this clone itself: Its antigen is unknown.

Source material: naive CD8+ T cells sorted from blood. The TCR comes from a man aged 18 to 29 in good health. The J gene is TRBJ2-3, the V gene TRBV6-1; 9 nucleotides align to TRBD1. The CDR3 protein is CASRAGTGSQYF. As DNA, the CDR3 is TGTGCCAGCAGGGCAGGGACAGGGTCGCAGTATTTT.